These T cell receptor beta chains were read from a single sample in a study of T cell changes during pregnancy in multiple sclerosis. Clones were sequenced by immunoSEQ multiplex PCR, and TCRdb holds only the in-frame ones, with some missing. The sample yields 100,000 to 150,000 clones, about 93% seen once. Here the sequenced sample was peripheral blood, taken before pregnancy. Receptors originate from a female donor with multiple sclerosis, enrolled in a pregnancy study. Each CDR3 is given without its conserved first and last residue. Each record gives: CDR3 length, V gene, J gene, CDR3 protein.

cdr3_length: 13; v_call: TRBV11-3; j_call: TRBJ2-5; cdr3_aa: ASSPGQGAEETQY
cdr3_length: 15; v_call: TRBV7-9; j_call: TRBJ2-1; cdr3_aa: ASSSPQGASSYNEQF
cdr3_length: 14; v_call: TRBV30; j_call: TRBJ1-4; cdr3_aa: AWSVHLGQGNEKLF
cdr3_length: 15; v_call: TRBV18; j_call: TRBJ1-1; cdr3_aa: ASSPGQGMGMNTEAF
cdr3_length: 12; v_call: TRBV6-6; j_call: TRBJ1-2; cdr3_aa: ASRGTGLNYGYT
cdr3_length: 12; v_call: TRBV14; j_call: TRBJ2-7; cdr3_aa: ASSQTGVFYEQY
cdr3_length: 13; v_call: TRBV6-5; j_call: TRBJ1-2; cdr3_aa: ASSYTGGRGYGYT
cdr3_length: 14; v_call: TRBV5-6; j_call: TRBJ2-1; cdr3_aa: ASSLYSSGSANEQF
cdr3_length: 13; v_call: TRBV5-4; j_call: TRBJ2-2; cdr3_aa: ASSPTGTNTGELF
cdr3_length: 12; v_call: TRBV5-1; j_call: TRBJ1-2; cdr3_aa: ASSLDRANYGYT
cdr3_length: 11; v_call: TRBV6-5; j_call: TRBJ1-1; cdr3_aa: ASSGRQRSEAF
cdr3_length: 14; v_call: TRBV19; j_call: TRBJ1-5; cdr3_aa: ASSSPWQGGDQPQH
cdr3_length: 15; v_call: TRBV9; j_call: TRBJ2-1; cdr3_aa: ASSVRWRTEGYNEQF
cdr3_length: 14; v_call: TRBV23-1; j_call: TRBJ1-4; cdr3_aa: ASSQPREGGNEKLF
cdr3_length: 10; v_call: TRBV28; j_call: TRBJ1-5; cdr3_aa: ASTSVPQPQH
cdr3_length: 14; v_call: TRBV18; j_call: TRBJ1-2; cdr3_aa: ASSPGTGFLGGGYT
cdr3_length: 14; v_call: TRBV7-3; j_call: TRBJ2-3; cdr3_aa: ASSSQTSDGTDTQY
cdr3_length: 15; v_call: TRBV18; j_call: TRBJ1-5; cdr3_aa: ASSPPQGIYSNQPQH
cdr3_length: 15; v_call: TRBV5-5; j_call: TRBJ2-7; cdr3_aa: ASSLVDTGQGFYEQY
cdr3_length: 13; v_call: TRBV5-5; j_call: TRBJ2-7; cdr3_aa: ASSAGQAASYEQY
cdr3_length: 14; v_call: TRBV9; j_call: TRBJ2-7; cdr3_aa: ASSVGQASGRSEQY
cdr3_length: 14; v_call: TRBV27; j_call: TRBJ1-2; cdr3_aa: ASSLGRGKTNYGYT
cdr3_length: 12; v_call: TRBV18; j_call: TRBJ1-1; cdr3_aa: ASSQQGATTEAF
cdr3_length: 13; v_call: TRBV4-1; j_call: TRBJ2-7; cdr3_aa: ASSQGLAPRGEQY
cdr3_length: 14; v_call: TRBV11-2; j_call: TRBJ2-1; cdr3_aa: ASSPQRIAGTNEQF
cdr3_length: 13; v_call: TRBV18; j_call: TRBJ2-2; cdr3_aa: ASSPDSLYTGELF
cdr3_length: 15; v_call: TRBV2; j_call: TRBJ2-7; cdr3_aa: ASSGLAGGRLLYEQY
cdr3_length: 13; v_call: TRBV28; j_call: TRBJ1-4; cdr3_aa: ASSSPGTANEKLF
cdr3_length: 14; v_call: TRBV7-7; j_call: TRBJ2-3; cdr3_aa: ASSLGLAGGTDTQY
cdr3_length: 17; v_call: TRBV6-4; j_call: TRBJ2-1; cdr3_aa: ASSEFGTSGGHSYNEQF
cdr3_length: 14; v_call: TRBV28; j_call: TRBJ2-3; cdr3_aa: ASSLEAGESTDTQY
cdr3_length: 17; v_call: TRBV28; j_call: TRBJ2-3; cdr3_aa: ASSLWGHSGGAGGDTQY
cdr3_length: 13; v_call: TRBV28; j_call: TRBJ2-7; cdr3_aa: ASSALAGGRYEQY
cdr3_length: 12; v_call: TRBV19; j_call: TRBJ2-1; cdr3_aa: ASSPGSSYNEQF
cdr3_length: 10; v_call: TRBV27; j_call: TRBJ1-1; cdr3_aa: ASSFRDTEAF
cdr3_length: 16; v_call: TRBV7-2; j_call: TRBJ2-1; cdr3_aa: ASSLRTSGPYARDEQF
cdr3_length: 11; v_call: TRBV5-4; j_call: TRBJ2-7; cdr3_aa: ASSPTGFNEQY
cdr3_length: 10; v_call: TRBV6-5; j_call: TRBJ1-2; cdr3_aa: ASNKPGGGYT
cdr3_length: 12; v_call: TRBV2; j_call: TRBJ1-2; cdr3_aa: ASRGGQALYGYT
cdr3_length: 15; v_call: TRBV5-1; j_call: TRBJ2-7; cdr3_aa: ASSLELAGASRSEQY
cdr3_length: 13; v_call: TRBV19; j_call: TRBJ2-1; cdr3_aa: ASSLLAGGSHEQF
cdr3_length: 14; v_call: TRBV5-1; j_call: TRBJ1-1; cdr3_aa: ASSLTDSHMNTEAF